This TCR beta chain is drawn from a study of T cells and copy number aberrations in small-cell lung cancer. General study points: Tumors showed lower T-cell density, richness and clonality than adjacent lung, though density did not differ significantly. The tissue was entirely formalin-fixed and paraffin-embedded, which is known to produce sequencing artifacts.

This table comes from immunoSEQ multiplex PCR, and its TCRdb copy is limited to in-frame clones, with some not included. The sample yields around 1,700 clones, around four fifths seen once. Concerning this clone itself: Antigen specificity is unknown.

The clonotype originates from a man in his 60s with small cell lung cancer. What was sequenced was normal tissue next to the tumor.

The CDR3 loop is CASSDSPRETQYF. CDR3 bases: TGTGCCAGCAGTGACTCTCCCAGGGAGACCCAGTACTTC. The chain links TRBV25-1 to TRBJ2-5; D unclear. Germline-derived CDR1 and CDR2 are MGHDK and SYGVNS. The germline V and J ends were trimmed by 3 bases and 5 bases, with 10 bases remaining between them. The CDR3 extends over 13 amino acids.